This T cell receptor (beta chain) emerged from a study of T cell responses to AZD1222 COVID-19 vaccine. Study-level points and caveats: With dominance at 160-218 and 743-854, vaccine-associated CD4 TCRs spanned spike.

The CDR3 loop spans 15 amino acids. V was cut by 0 bases and J by 2 bases, with 13 bases left in between. Germline V CDR1 and CDR2: GTSNPN, SVGIG (reference sequence). Of note for this clone: Its antigen is currently unknown.

Clones were read by immunoSEQ multiplex PCR, and TCRdb kept only the in-frame ones, dropping some. The sample lists about 100,000 clones, 70% to 90% occurring once. Recipients boosted at about 4 weeks or about 12 weeks are pooled. The sample in question was peripheral blood, obtained 28 days after the second AZD1222 dose. The TCR sequence derives from an adult who received the AZD1222 COVID-19 vaccine. The V call is TRBV30, the J call TRBJ2-5; TRBD1 might be the D (6 bases). CDR3 coding DNA: TGTGCCTGGAGTGTACTGGGTGGGACACAAGAGACCCAGTACTTC. Its translation: CAWSVLGGTQETQYF.